This T cell receptor beta chain stems from a study of CD8+ T cells in alopecia areata. The study, taken as a whole, reports: Tofacitinib delivered significant drops in scalp clonality and in expanded CD8+ clones among the top 100.

Treatment in this sample: oral pan-JAK inhibitor, 5-10 mg twice daily. The authors extracted RNA and reverse transcribed it into cDNA as the sequencing template. The data were produced by immunoSEQ multiplex PCR, yet TCRdb's version contains in-frame clones alone and is incomplete. Among approximately 210,000 clones listed, about 65% were seen once. A word on this clone: The antigen remains undetermined.

Looked up from germline, CDR1 is MDHEN and CDR2 is SYDVKM. Trimming took 1 base from V and 5 from J; bases not matched to a gene: 8. The CDR3 is 16 amino acids. The V gene is TRBV28, the J gene TRBJ1-1; 9 nucleotides line up with TRBD1. Sequencing used CD4+ T cells sorted from blood, obtained between weeks 49 and 50, from a patient treated with tofacitinib. The TCR comes from a human donor with alopecia areata. The CDR3 is CASSLSMGQGWTEAFF. The DNA of the CDR3 is TGTGCCAGCAGTTTATCCATGGGACAGGGATGGACTGAAGCTTTCTTT. Together with reference TRBV28 and TRBJ1-1, the CDR3 gives the full variable domain: DVKVTQSSRYLVKRTGEKVFLECVQDMDHENMFWYRQDPGLGLRLIYFSYDVKMKEKGDIPEGYSVSREKKERFSLILESASTNQTSMYLCASSLSMGQGWTEAFFGQGTRLTVV.